The 18 T cell receptor beta chains listed next were all sequenced from one sample in a study of CD8 T cells in ankylosing spondylitis. General study results and limits: Ankylosing spondylitis blood appeared to be characterized by a TCR beta motif of about eight highly homologous variants.

These receptors lack a known antigen. TCRdb used MiXCR to reprocess the 5' RACE reads, holding one entry per CDR3 protein. The sample yields about 90,000 distinct CDR3 sequences, around 8.3% seen once. Material: blood, either unsorted or a sorted T cell fraction (not recorded which). These TCRs come from a male donor with ankylosing spondylitis.

The chain carries TRBV20-1 and TRBJ2-5; no clear D gene. This CDR3 comprises 16 residues. The germline CDR1 and CDR2 sequences are DFQATT and SNEGSKA (reference sequence). Trimming took off 8 bases at V and 1 base at J, with 23 bases between the two ends. In nucleotides, the CDR3 is TGCAGTATGGCGCCGCTGGAGACCCTCCTCCAAGAGACCCAGTACTTC. As protein: CSMAPLETLLQETQYF.

V is TRBV19 and J is TRBJ2-1; 13 bases line up with TRBD2. Unmatched junction bases numbered 2, after V lost 5 bases and J lost 7 bases. This CDR3 comprises 14 residues. Germline CDR1 is LNHDA and CDR2 is SQIVND (reference sequence). Here the CDR3 DNA reads TGTGCCAGTAGTTGGACTAGCGGGAGTAATGAGCAGTTCTTC. This codes for CASSWTSGSNEQFF.

The genes are TRBV20-1 and TRBJ2-5, with 11 bases matching TRBD2. V was clipped by 1 base and J by 3 bases; unmatched bases: 19. CDR3 length: 20 amino acids. The germline V gene encodes CDR1 DFQATT and CDR2 SNEGSKA (reference sequence). The CDR3 DNA reads as TGCAGTGCTAGAGTAGGGAAATTAGCGGGAGGGCCTGGTTTCGAAGAGACCCAGTACTTC. Protein: CSARVGKLAGGPGFEETQYF.

A few counts support this clonotype. V and J are TRBV2 and TRBJ2-7; the D call may be TRBD1 or TRBD2 (7 bases each). The CDR3 totals 16 residues. The ends were cut back, 2 bases at V and 2 bases at J, with 16 bases in the middle. The germline gives CDR1 SNHLY, CDR2 FYNNEI. CDR3 region: CASSEWLQGRAYEQYF. The CDR3 coding sequence is TGTGCCAGCAGTGAATGGTTACAGGGGAGGGCCTACGAGCAGTACTTC.

This clonotype was detected a few times. The V gene is TRBV10-1, the J gene TRBJ2-3; possibly TRBD1 for D (6 bases). V shed 0 bases and J shed 5 bases, with 12 bases lying between them. Germline loops: CDR1 WNHNN, CDR2 SYGVQD (reference sequence). The length of the CDR3 is 15 residues. The CDR3 DNA is TGCGCCAGCAGTGAGTCACAGGGTTGGAAAGATACGCAGTATTTT. Translating gives CASSESQGWKDTQYF.

This clonotype was seen a handful of times. This chain connects TRBV27 to TRBJ1-4; 8 nucleotides agree with TRBD1. The germline V gene encodes CDR1 MNHEY and CDR2 SMNVEV (reference sequence). J lost 5 bases, V lost 2 bases, and 4 bases had no gene match. The CDR3 spans 15 residues. CDR3 region: CASSLQGAANEKLFF. Written as DNA, the CDR3 is TGTGCCAGCAGTTTACAGGGGGCGGCCAATGAAAAACTGTTTTTT.

This clonotype was seen a few times. V and J are TRBV5-6 and TRBJ1-2; no definite D call. V was clipped by 5 bases and J by 6 bases, with 17 bases between them. The germline gives CDR1 SGHDT, CDR2 YYEEEE. The CDR3 spans 14 residues. CDR3 sequence (DNA): TGTGCCAGCAGTTACGGGCCACCCCGGGATGGCTACACCTTC. This codes for CASSYGPPRDGYTF.

This clonotype has more than one count but fewer than ten. Given a much more abundant clone one base away, this may be a read error. This rearrangement joins TRBV7-9 to TRBJ1-1; D may be TRBD1 (6 bases). The CDR3 is 12 amino acids. CDR1 and CDR2 from the germline V gene are SEHNR and FQNEAQ (reference sequence). CDR3 nucleotide sequence: TGTGCCAGCAGCTTTGGGGACACTGAAGTTTTCTTT. Its protein product is CASSFGDTEVFF.

This clonotype has ten or more counts. CDR3 sequence: CASTSPGLAGGLAEQFF. The CDR3 DNA reads TGCGCCAGCACATCTCCGGGACTAGCGGGAGGGCTTGCTGAGCAGTTCTTC. This sequence joins TRBV5-1 and TRBJ2-1; TRBD2 matches 16 bases. The CDR3 runs to 17 residues. Trimming took 6 bases from V and 9 from J; bases not matched to a gene: 12. Germline V lookup: CDR1 SGHRS, CDR2 YFSETQ.

This clonotype was seen only a few times. The J gene is TRBJ1-5, the V gene TRBV6-6, with a tentative D call TRBD1 (5 bases). Germline V gene sequence: CDR1 MNHNY, CDR2 SVGAGI (reference sequence). The CDR3 has 12 amino acids. Trimming left V 1 base short and J 11 bases short, with 9 bases between. CDR3 sequence reads: CASSYLEGSQHF. CDR3 sequence (DNA): TGTGCCAGCAGTTACTTGGAGGGGTCCCAGCATTTT.

This clonotype was observed a few times. V gene TRBV12-3 or TRBV12-4 combines with J gene TRBJ2-1; possible D gene TRBD2, 6 bases. CDR3 length: 16 residues. V was pared by 3 bases and J by 4 bases, with 16 bases between. The CDR3 DNA sequence: TGTGCCAGCAGTTTCGGAGGGCCCAACTCTTACAATGAGCAGTTCTTC. This gives the protein CASSFGGPNSYNEQFF.

J is TRBJ1-4 and V is TRBV21-1; no check of the table's D call, TRBD1, against the DNA was made. TRBV21-1 is a documented pseudogene. This CDR3 region has 16 residues. The CDR3 loop is CASSRIPGETNEKLFF. The CDR3 nucleotides read TGTGCCAGCAGCAGAATCCCGGGGGAAACTAATGAAAAACTGTTTTTT.

A few counts support this clonotype. V and J are TRBV6-1 and TRBJ1-6; TRBD1 matches at 9 bases. CDR1 and CDR2 from the germline V gene are MNHNS and SASEGT. The CDR3 is 13 amino acids. V lost 9 bases to trimming and J lost 8 bases; unmatched junction nucleotides: 5. The DNA for the CDR3 is TGTGCCAGTTCCGGACAGGGGTATTCACCCCTCCACTTT. Translation gives CASSGQGYSPLHF.

This clonotype was counted only a few times. The chain carries TRBV7-9 and TRBJ2-7; 11 nucleotides line up with TRBD2. This CDR3 has 15 amino acids. The ends lost 4 bases at V and 5 bases at J; junction bases unmatched: 7. Germline CDR1 and CDR2: SEHNR and FQNEAQ (reference sequence). The DNA of the CDR3 is TGTGCCAGCAGCTACCCTGGGACTAGCGGAGACGAGCAGTACTTC. Its protein is CASSYPGTSGDEQYF.

This clonotype has more than one count but fewer than ten. V gene TRBV7-9 combines with J gene TRBJ2-3; a weak D match, TRBD2 (5 bases). V dropped 5 bases and J dropped 2 bases, with 14 bases sitting between them. The CDR3 consists of 15 residues. The V gene's germline CDR1 is SEHNR and CDR2 FQNEAQ (reference sequence). CDR3 sequence: CASSPPGLLTDTQYF. CDR3 coding DNA: TGTGCCAGCAGCCCTCCGGGATTACTCACAGATACGCAGTATTTT.

This clonotype was detected ten times or more. V and J are TRBV12-3 or TRBV12-4 and TRBJ1-1, with a tentative D call TRBD1 (5 bases). The length of the CDR3 is 15 residues. With 5 bases removed from V and 4 bases from J, the gap between germline ends came to 17 bases. The CDR3: CASSPGGGVGTEAFF. Written as DNA, the CDR3 is TGTGCCAGCAGTCCTGGCGGGGGGGTAGGCACTGAAGCTTTCTTT.

At least ten counts were recorded for this clonotype. The J gene is TRBJ1-1, the V gene TRBV6-1; 7 bases match TRBD1. Germline V gives CDR1 MNHNS, CDR2 SASEGT. The V segment lost 7 bases and the J segment 3 bases; nucleotides outside the gene matches: 17. The length of the CDR3 is 17 residues. The CDR3 DNA sequence: TGTGCCAGCAACCAAGGGGCAGGGGGTTTTCTCGACACTGAAGCTTTCTTT. Its protein is CASNQGAGGFLDTEAFF.

There are many counts of this clonotype. The chain carries TRBV6-4 and TRBJ2-3; D perhaps matches TRBD2 (5 bases). Trimming removed 2 bases at V and 4 bases at J, with 10 bases between. CDR1 MRHNA and CDR2 SNTAGT come from the germline V gene. This CDR3 spans 14 amino acids. The chain's CDR3 is CASSDGGSADTQYF. DNA of the CDR3: TGTGCCAGCAGTGACGGAGGATCGGCAGATACGCAGTATTTT.